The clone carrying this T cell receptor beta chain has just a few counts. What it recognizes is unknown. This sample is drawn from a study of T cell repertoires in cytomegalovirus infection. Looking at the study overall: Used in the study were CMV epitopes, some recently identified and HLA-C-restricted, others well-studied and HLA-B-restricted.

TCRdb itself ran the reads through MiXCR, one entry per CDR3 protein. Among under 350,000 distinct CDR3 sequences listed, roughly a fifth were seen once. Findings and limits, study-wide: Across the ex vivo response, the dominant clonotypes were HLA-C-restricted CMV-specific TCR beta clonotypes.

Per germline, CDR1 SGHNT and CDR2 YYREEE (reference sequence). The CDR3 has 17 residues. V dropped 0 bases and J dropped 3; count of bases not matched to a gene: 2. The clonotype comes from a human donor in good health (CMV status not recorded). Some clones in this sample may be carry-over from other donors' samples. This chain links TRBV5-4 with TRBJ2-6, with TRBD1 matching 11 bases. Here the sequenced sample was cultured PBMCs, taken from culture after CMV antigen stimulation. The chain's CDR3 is CASSLGTGGVGANVLTF. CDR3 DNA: TGTGCCAGCAGCTTGGGGACAGGGGGCGTTGGGGCCAACGTCCTGACTTTC.